A selection of T cell receptor beta chains follows, all from one sample in a study of identical twins. TCRdb re-derived calls from the 5' RACE reads in MiXCR, one entry per CDR3 protein. Of about 890,000 distinct CDR3 sequences in the sample, roughly 12% are singletons; the top ten hold about 1.5%. This same sample was also taken into another study, of yellow fever vaccine responses in identical twins.

The sample taken for sequencing was PBMCs. These TCRs come from a woman aged 18-35 years in good health. CDR3s include the opening cysteine and the closing phenylalanine or tryptophan. D genes are given only for firm matches. Size is omitted from some rows. Given values are once, few, many or a class for expanded clones.

CASSTGGYGYTF TGTGCCAGCAGTACAGGAGGCTATGGCTACACCTTC NA TRBV12-3/TRBV12-4 many TRBJ1-2
CASSVRGGQETQYF TGTGCCAGCAGCGTACGAGGGGGCCAAGAGACCCAGTACTTC NA TRBV9 many TRBJ2-5
CASSQPRITNTGELFF TGTGCCAGCAGTCAGCCCAGGATTACGAACACCGGGGAGCTGTTTTTT NA TRBV12-3/TRBV12-4 NA TRBJ2-2
CASSAGQRNTEAFF TGTGCCAGCAGCGCGGGACAACGGAACACTGAAGCTTTCTTT NA TRBV6-1 NA TRBJ1-1
CASSFDRGSPQETQYF TGTGCCAGCAGTTTTGATCGGGGGAGCCCGCAAGAGACCCAGTACTTC NA TRBV12-3/TRBV12-4 few TRBJ2-5
CASSLSASGSTGELFF TGTGCCAGCAGCTTGTCCGCTAGCGGTAGCACCGGGGAGCTGTTTTTT TRBD2 TRBV11-2 NA TRBJ2-2
CASRPGLAESSYNEQFF TGTGCCAGCAGGCCGGGACTAGCGGAGAGCTCCTACAATGAGCAGTTCTTC TRBD2 TRBV12-3/TRBV12-4 few TRBJ2-1
CATLARGTNTGELFF TGTGCTACCCTAGCTAGGGGGACGAACACCGGGGAGCTGTTTTTT NA TRBV2 NA TRBJ2-2
CAIIPIGGRQNEKLFF TGTGCCATCATACCGATAGGTGGGCGGCAGAATGAAAAACTGTTTTTT NA TRBV10-3 few TRBJ1-4
CSARSYRDLSYNEQFF TGCAGTGCTAGGTCCTACCGGGATCTATCCTACAATGAGCAGTTCTTC NA TRBV20-1 NA TRBJ2-1
CSAYQTVNYGYTF TGCAGTGCATACCAGACAGTAAACTATGGCTACACCTTC NA TRBV20-1 NA TRBJ1-2
CASSQDLLGQGNTEAFF TGCGCCAGCAGCCAAGATCTTCTGGGTCAGGGGAACACTGAAGCTTTCTTT NA TRBV4-1 NA TRBJ1-1
CSVEEFSTSREQFF TGCAGCGTTGAAGAGTTCTCGACTAGTCGTGAGCAGTTCTTC NA TRBV29-1 NA TRBJ2-1
CASSLLRKDLRWDEQFF TGTGCCAGCAGTTTGCTTAGAAAGGACTTACGATGGGATGAGCAGTTCTTC NA TRBV27 many TRBJ2-1
CASSPPRPHSGANVLTF TGTGCCAGCTCACCACCCCGACCCCACTCTGGGGCCAACGTCCTGACTTTC NA TRBV18 NA TRBJ2-6
CASSSDHSGRAGDTQYF TGCGCCAGCAGCTCCGATCATAGCGGGAGGGCTGGAGATACGCAGTATTTT TRBD2 TRBV5-1 few TRBJ2-3
CASTFGANIQYF TGTGCCAGCACCTTTGGGGCCAACATTCAGTACTTC NA TRBV11-2 many TRBJ2-4
CASSSSLAGEQFF TGTGCCAGCAGCTCGAGCTTAGCGGGTGAGCAGTTCTTC TRBD2 TRBV5-6 NA TRBJ2-1
CASSSSRGRRTEAFF TGTGCCAGCAGTTCCTCCAGGGGGAGGAGGACTGAAGCTTTCTTT TRBD1 TRBV28 NA TRBJ1-1
CASSYAGGRDTQYF TGTGCCAGCAGTTACGCGGGGGGAAGGGATACGCAGTATTTT TRBD2 TRBV6-5 few TRBJ2-3
CASSTGPYEQYF TGTGCCAGCAGTACCGGGCCTTACGAGCAGTACTTC NA TRBV12-3/TRBV12-4 many TRBJ2-7
CASSFWVMGTQYF TGTGCCAGCAGTTTTTGGGTTATGGGGACCCAGTACTTC NA TRBV27 NA TRBJ2-5
CATISAGRSTDTQYF TGTGCCACCATATCAGCGGGAAGGAGCACAGATACGCAGTATTTT TRBD2 TRBV15 NA TRBJ2-3
CASSFPPGSTDTQYF TGCGCCAGCAGCTTTCCCCCGGGGAGCACAGATACGCAGTATTTT NA TRBV5-1 many TRBJ2-3
CASSVGMGKGQPQHF TGTGCCAGCAGCGTAGGCATGGGGAAGGGGCAGCCCCAGCATTTT NA TRBV9 few TRBJ1-5
CASCQVAGSSYEQYF TGTGCCAGCTGTCAGGTAGCGGGTTCCTCCTACGAGCAGTACTTC TRBD2 TRBV28 few TRBJ2-7